This T cell receptor (beta chain) was sequenced during a study of blood T cell repertoires in COVID-19. Study information: Nucleic acid was either cDNA or gDNA, and it came from T cells, B-cell-depleted T cells, or PBMCs.

Authors' data handling: Amplification from reference gene primers served as the basis for estimated nucleated cell counts. Only in-frame clones appear in the TCRdb table, and some are missing; sequencing was by immunoSEQ multiplex PCR. For V, J and clone size, that table is used; D and trimming come from the DNA. This repertoire shows 230,000 or so clones, approximately 80% found once; its top ten account for 20%. V was clipped by 4 bases and J by 6 bases; unmatched bases: 10. CDR1 SNHLY and CDR2 FYNNEI come from the germline V gene. There are 15 residues in the CDR3. This TCR was recovered from a man aged 25 to 40 with active or convalescent COVID-19. The specimen sequenced was peripheral blood. The chain combines TRBV2 with TRBJ1-2; 8 bases are a match to TRBD1. The CDR3 is CASSGVTGGRNGYTF. The CDR3 nucleotides are TGTGCCAGCAGTGGGGTAACAGGGGGAAGAAATGGCTACACCTTC. Variable domain in full (rest from reference TRBV2 and TRBJ1-2): EPEVTQTPSHQVTQMGQEVILRCVPISNHLYFYWYRQILGQKVEFLVSFYNNEISEKSEIFDDQFSVERPDGSNFTLKIRSTKLEDSAMYFCASSGVTGGRNGYTFGSGTRLTVV.